This T cell receptor (beta chain) was sequenced in a study of Ad26.COV2.S vaccination and SARS-CoV-2 variants. Study in general: Donor allocation was to the COV1001 Ad26.COV2.S trial arm. Doses of Ad26.COV2.S were injected into muscle once or twice, 56 days apart. Findings and caveats of the study: It was reported that spike-specific CD8+ and CD4+ T cell responses were substantially broad after vaccination.

Unmatched junction bases numbered 6, after V lost 1 base and J lost 1 base. Germline assignment: CDR1 SQVTM and CDR2 ANQGSEA. The CDR3 runs to 15 residues. A word on this clone: Its antigen remains unidentified.

Treatment specified: some 19 received Ad26.COV2.S at low or high dose, single or two shots; about five received placebo; per-sample allocation not given. Samples analyzed were those drawn on day 63 after the first vaccine or placebo injection. Ad26 vector vaccine expressed Wuhan-strain SARS-CoV-2 spike. Measured with immunoSEQ multiplex PCR; TCRdb has only the in-frame clones, and not every one. The repertoire holds fewer than 900,000 clones, with roughly 90% as singletons. Specimen: peripheral blood, collected in a trial of Ad26.COV2.S vaccine versus placebo. This chain joins TRBV29-1 and TRBJ2-5; 7 bases are a match to TRBD2. The source of this sequence is a person between 18 and 65 years old who received the Ad26.COV2.S COVID-19 vaccine or a placebo. In DNA, the CDR3 is TGCAGCGTTGAAGTGTTCGGGACTACCCAAGAGACCCAGTACTTC. Protein product: CSVEVFGTTQETQYF. The variable domain in full, with the rest retrieved from reference TRBV29-1 and TRBJ2-5, is SAVISQKPSRDICQRGTSLTIQCQVDSQVTMMFWYRQQPGQSLTLIATANQGSEATYESGFVIDKFPISRPNLTFSTLTVSNMSPEDSSIYLCSVEVFGTTQETQYFGPGTRLLVL.